This T cell receptor beta chain was identified in a study of shared clonotypes between healthy human individuals. General study findings and limits: What rarefaction showed was incomplete sorted-subset sequencing despite large depth. Only a few donors were included, so the genetic and exposure-history diversity represented was limited.

Assay execution took place at the deep level. Produced via immunoSEQ multiplex PCR; TCRdb's table is partial and in-frame only. This table holds about 2.3 million clones, 85% to 95% found once. Losses at the gene ends were 3 bases for V and 1 base for J; bases not matched to a gene: 9. CDR1 is SGHRS and CDR2 is YFSETQ in the germline V gene. The CDR3 runs to 16 residues. Of note for this clone: Its target is unknown.

Study donors comprised healthy, HIV-negative adults devoid of recent acute infection or vaccination. The receptor comes from a man aged 18-30 years in good health. Some clones in this sample may be carry-over from other donors' samples. The specimen was naive CD4+ T cells from PBMCs. This sample's subset: CD45RA+ positively selected. The chain links TRBV5-1 to TRBJ2-7; the match to TRBD2 covers 8 bases. In nucleotides, the CDR3 is TGCGCCAGCAGCTCCGGGGACGGGAGGGAGTCCTACGAGCAGTACTTC. This encodes CASSSGDGRESYEQYF.